Sequencing of this T cell receptor (beta chain) was carried out in a study of human T cells and chemical hapten exposure (dated by TCRdb to 2020 to 2023). Study-level background: For sensitization, 2% DPC in acetone was applied to a roughly 2 cm by roughly 2 cm area of upper inner arm skin. Throughout the study period of 20 to 30 weeks, patients also received therapeutic DPC doses to the scalp every week. Patch testing was done on the upper back using Finn chambers containing 0.01% DPC, and results were scored after 6 days according to International Contact Dermatitis Research Group standards. Alopecia areata with under or over 50% scalp involvement, alopecia totalis and alopecia universalis were represented in the patient cohort, which was mostly female. Libraries were combined into a pool for sequencing, and differences in TCR yield between samples came mainly from small differences in library volumes within the pool. Peripheral blood TCR repertoire changes were tracked in vivo in alopecia patients during primary and secondary sensitization to the hapten diphenylcyclopropenone (DPC). Patient blood was sampled pre-sensitization (week 0) and at 2, 6 and about 24 weeks after DPC sensitization. Blood for TCR sequencing was provided by twenty-nine alopecia patients at one to four time points (pre-sensitization, 2, 6 and 24 weeks).

The germline V gene (reference sequence) specifies DFQATT as CDR1 and SNEGSKA as CDR2. The CDR3 sequence holds 16 residues, the cysteine and phenylalanine included. Only CDR3 DNA remains: 48 bases, in frame from the first base. After removal of 6 bases from V and 0 bases from J, the junction retains 8 bases not matched to a gene. Library construction relied on RACE. Sequenced using a NextSeq 500. During library preparation, unique molecular identifiers were attached to individual cDNA molecules so that TCRs could be counted quantitatively and reproducibly. From each blood RNA sample, both TCR alpha and TCR beta chains were sequenced. In the paper's pipeline: Samples had a median of roughly 99,000 TCRs, with a range from about 23,224 to 690,600. The Decombinator software suite was used to annotate the V, J and CDR3 of the TCR reads. For the PS versus PT1 abundance plots, all samples were subsampled to the same number of TCRs (28,000). TCRs were defined as expanded if absent before sensitization and observed at least eight times at the 2-week time point. TCRdb trimmed the raw reads at Q25, called clones with MiXCR and kept productive beta chains. Rows merge per CDR3 protein into single entries with the most common DNA and genes. These V and J calls derive from TCRdb rather than the authors' analysis. The sample table records about 340,000 distinct CDR3 sequences; approximately 6.9% of these occur just once. The ten largest clones add up to about 8% of the sample.

Beyond this particular receptor, the publication reports: No change with DPC sensitization was found in the number of TCRs above 1 in 1000 frequency, and no evidence of global repertoire structure alterations was found. Compared with pre-sensitization or healthy control sets, expanded TCRs formed significantly more large CDR3 similarity clusters, which is consistent with antigen-driven responses. After repeated subsampling, the strength of the expansion versus patch-test correlation and the threshold at which it became significant changed. Because all patients had alopecia, a presumed autoimmune disease, the immune response of the patients might differ from that of healthy individuals. Patch test score correlated positively with the number of PT1 expanded TCRs, reaching significance at thresholds 8, 16 and 32 but not at 4.

This clonotype has ten or more counts. The antigen it binds to is not known. No base qualities exist here, and no much larger clone lies one base off it. The time point label of this sample denotes: patch test 1, 2 weeks after DPC sensitization. What the treatment or condition label conveys for this sample: therapeutic diphenylcyclopropenone sensitization with weekly scalp DPC. At every patch-test visit, the blood draw took place before the patch test was put on. Eligible patients were aged 18 to 70, diagnosed with alopecia, deemed suitable for DPC therapy, and excluded if pregnant. Total RNA was extracted from unfractionated whole blood collected in Tempus Blood RNA tubes.

The sequence joins TRBV20-1 to TRBJ2-6; TRBD2 fits 7 bases in the junction. The clonotype originates from a woman between 18 and 30 years old with alopecia areata. Some clones in this sample may be carry-over from other donors' samples. Specimen: whole blood, collected in connection with sensitization to the hapten diphenylcyclopropenone (DPC). The base sequence is TGCAGTGCCCGGGGGGAACCCCTCTCTGGGGCCAACGTCCTGACTTTC. It encodes CSARGEPLSGANVLTF.